This T cell receptor (beta chain) was found in a study of T cells expressing NK-cell markers. The overall study: Underlying the TCR beta repertoires were sorted CD3+CD56+NKG2C+, CD3+CD56+NKG2C- and CD3+CD56-NKG2C+ T cells. HCMV seropositivity marked seven of the eight sequenced donors; one was seronegative. Points from the study as a whole: Dominant NKG2C+ clonotypes made up about 1.0-7.5% of CD8+ T cells in a handful of donors.

A word on this clonotype: Its target is not known.

It was by 5'RACE template switching with UMIs that TCR beta cDNA was made. TCRdb reanalyzed the 5' RACE reads and collapses them to one entry per CDR3 protein, without DNA. Recorded for this sample: 200,000 to 300,000 distinct CDR3 sequences. The germline gives CDR1 SGHAT, CDR2 FQNNGV. CDR3 length: 15 residues. The rearrangement uses TRBV11-2 and TRBJ2-5; absent DNA, TCRdb's TRBD2 call cannot be checked. This receptor was taken from a woman between 18 and 69 years old in good health. Sequencing input: blood T cells: a sorted CD56 or NKG2C T cell subset, CD4+ or CD8+ T cells, or bulk PBMC T cells (not recorded which). CDR3 loop: CASRPTSGPSGTQYF.